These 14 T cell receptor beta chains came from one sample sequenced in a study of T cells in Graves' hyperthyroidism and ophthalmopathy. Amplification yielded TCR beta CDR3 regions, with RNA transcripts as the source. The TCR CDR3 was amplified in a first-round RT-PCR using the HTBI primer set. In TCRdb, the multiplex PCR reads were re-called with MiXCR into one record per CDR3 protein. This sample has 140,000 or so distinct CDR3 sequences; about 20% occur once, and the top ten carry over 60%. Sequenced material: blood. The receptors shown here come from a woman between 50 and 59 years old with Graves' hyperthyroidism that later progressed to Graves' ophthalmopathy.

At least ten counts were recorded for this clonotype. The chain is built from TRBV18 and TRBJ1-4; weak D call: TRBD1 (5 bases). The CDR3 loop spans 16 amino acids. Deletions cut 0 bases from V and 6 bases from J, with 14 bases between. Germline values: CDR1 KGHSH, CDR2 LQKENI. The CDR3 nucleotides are TGTGCCAGCTCACCACCCTGGGACGGCCGGGATGAAAAACTGTTTTTT. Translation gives CASSPPWDGRDEKLFF.

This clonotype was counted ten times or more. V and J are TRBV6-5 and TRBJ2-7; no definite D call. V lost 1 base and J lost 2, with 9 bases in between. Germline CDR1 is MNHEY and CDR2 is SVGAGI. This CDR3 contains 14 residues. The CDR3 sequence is CASSYLGFAYEQYF. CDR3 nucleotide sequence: TGTGCCAGCAGTTACTTGGGGTTTGCCTACGAGCAGTACTTC.

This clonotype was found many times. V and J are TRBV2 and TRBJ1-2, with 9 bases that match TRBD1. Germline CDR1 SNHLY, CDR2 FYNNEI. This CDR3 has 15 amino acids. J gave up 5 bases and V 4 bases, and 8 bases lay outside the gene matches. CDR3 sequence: CASSVEGQGGYGYTF. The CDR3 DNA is TGTGCCAGCAGTGTGGAGGGACAGGGAGGTTATGGCTACACCTTC.

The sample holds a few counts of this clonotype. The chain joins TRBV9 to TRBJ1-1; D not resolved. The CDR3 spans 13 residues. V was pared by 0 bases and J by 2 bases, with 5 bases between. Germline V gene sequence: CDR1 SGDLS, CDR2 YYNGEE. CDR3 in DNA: TGTGCCAGCAGCGTAGAGAGCAACACTGAAGCTTTCTTT. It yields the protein CASSVESNTEAFF.

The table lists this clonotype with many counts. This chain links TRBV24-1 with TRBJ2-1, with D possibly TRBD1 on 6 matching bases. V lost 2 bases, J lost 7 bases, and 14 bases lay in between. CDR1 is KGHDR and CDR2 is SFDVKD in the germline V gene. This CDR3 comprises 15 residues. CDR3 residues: CATSDSGTHTNEQFF. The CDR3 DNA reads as TGTGCCACCAGTGATTCCGGGACACATACTAATGAGCAGTTCTTC.

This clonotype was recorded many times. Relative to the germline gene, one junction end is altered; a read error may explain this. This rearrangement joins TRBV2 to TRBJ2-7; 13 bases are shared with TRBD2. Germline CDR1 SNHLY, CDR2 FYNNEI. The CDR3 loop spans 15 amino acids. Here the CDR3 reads CASREGLAGASEQYF. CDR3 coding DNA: TGTGCCAGCAGGGAAGGACTAGCGGGAGCTTCCGAGCAGTACTTC.

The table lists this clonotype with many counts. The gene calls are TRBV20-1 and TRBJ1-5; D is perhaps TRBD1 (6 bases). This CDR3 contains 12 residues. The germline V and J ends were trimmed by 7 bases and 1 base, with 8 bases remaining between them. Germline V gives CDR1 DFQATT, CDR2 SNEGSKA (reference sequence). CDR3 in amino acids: CSVGQSNQPQHF. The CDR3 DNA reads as TGCAGTGTTGGACAGAGCAATCAGCCCCAGCATTTT.

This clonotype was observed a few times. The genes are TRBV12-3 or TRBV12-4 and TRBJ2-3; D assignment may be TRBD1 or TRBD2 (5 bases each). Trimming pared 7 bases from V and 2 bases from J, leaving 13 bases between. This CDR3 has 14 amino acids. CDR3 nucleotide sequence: TGTGCCAGCACCAAACTAGGGGTCACAGATACGCAGTATTTT. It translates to CASTKLGVTDTQYF.

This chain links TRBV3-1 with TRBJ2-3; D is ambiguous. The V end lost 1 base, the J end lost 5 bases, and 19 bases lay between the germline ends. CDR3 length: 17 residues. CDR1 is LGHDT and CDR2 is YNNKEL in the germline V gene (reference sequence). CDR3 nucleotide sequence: TGTGCCAGCAGCCAAGTCTTTTCTGGGATTAGAGGAGATACGCAGTATTTT. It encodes CASSQVFSGIRGDTQYF.

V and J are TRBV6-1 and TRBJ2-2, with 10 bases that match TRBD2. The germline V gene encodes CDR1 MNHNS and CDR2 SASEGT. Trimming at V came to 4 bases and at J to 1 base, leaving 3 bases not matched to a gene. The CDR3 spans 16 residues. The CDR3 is CASSASSGRNTGELFF. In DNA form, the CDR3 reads TGTGCCAGCAGTGCCTCTAGCGGGAGGAACACCGGGGAGCTGTTTTTT.

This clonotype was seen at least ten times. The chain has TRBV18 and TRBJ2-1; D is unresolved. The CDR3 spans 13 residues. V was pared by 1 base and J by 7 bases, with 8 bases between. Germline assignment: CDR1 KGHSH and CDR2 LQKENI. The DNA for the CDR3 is TGTGCCAGCTCACCACGAACAGCTAATGAGCAGTTCTTC. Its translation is CASSPRTANEQFF.

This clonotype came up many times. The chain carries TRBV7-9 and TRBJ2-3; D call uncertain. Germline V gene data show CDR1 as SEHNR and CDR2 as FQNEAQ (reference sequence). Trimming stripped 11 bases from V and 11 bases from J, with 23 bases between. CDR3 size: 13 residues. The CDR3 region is CAHCTGTAKEQYF. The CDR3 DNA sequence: TGTGCCCACTGCACCGGCACGGCGAAGGAGCAGTATTTT.

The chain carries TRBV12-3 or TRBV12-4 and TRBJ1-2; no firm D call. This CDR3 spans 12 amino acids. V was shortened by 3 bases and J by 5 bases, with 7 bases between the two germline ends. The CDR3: CASSFVGYGYTF. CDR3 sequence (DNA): TGTGCCAGCAGTTTTGTGGGGTATGGCTACACCTTC.

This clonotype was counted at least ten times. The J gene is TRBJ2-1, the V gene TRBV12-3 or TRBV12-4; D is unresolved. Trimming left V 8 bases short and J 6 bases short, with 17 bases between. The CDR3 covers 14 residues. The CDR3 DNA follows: TGTGCCAGCTCACGGGCCCAGAGGTCCAATGAGCAGTTCTTC. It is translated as CASSRAQRSNEQFF.